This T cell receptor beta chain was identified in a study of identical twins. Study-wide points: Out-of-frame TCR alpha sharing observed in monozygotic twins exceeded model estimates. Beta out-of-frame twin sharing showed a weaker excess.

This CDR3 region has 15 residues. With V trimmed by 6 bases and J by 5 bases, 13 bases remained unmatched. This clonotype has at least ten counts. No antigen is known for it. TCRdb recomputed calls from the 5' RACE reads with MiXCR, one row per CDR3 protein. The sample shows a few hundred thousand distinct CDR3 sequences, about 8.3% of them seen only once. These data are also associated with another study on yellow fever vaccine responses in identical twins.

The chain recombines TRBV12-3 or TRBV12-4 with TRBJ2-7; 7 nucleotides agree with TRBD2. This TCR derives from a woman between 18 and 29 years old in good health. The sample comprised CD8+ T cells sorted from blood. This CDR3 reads CASRDGLERENEQYF. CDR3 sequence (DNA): TGTGCCAGCAGGGATGGCCTTGAGCGGGAAAACGAGCAGTACTTC.